The TCR beta chain described here comes from a study of blood T cell repertoires in COVID-19 (dated by TCRdb to about 2020). As for the study more broadly: Collaborator samples came from the United States, Italy and Spain and covered acute and convalescent phases of COVID-19. The prospective study material was composed of cDNA or gDNA derived from T cells, B-cell-depleted T cells, or PBMCs. Samples were obtained from the ongoing ImmuneRACE study (first 160 participants) and from 1,254 subjects provided by 6 global collaborators. Where available, HLA class I and class II types were taken from metadata supplied by the sample provider and were not determined by assay-based typing. Deeply sampled blood TCRbeta repertoires from subjects exposed to, actively infected with, or recovered from COVID-19 were included in the dataset. Sample metadata almost always included a de-identified subject ID, COVID-19 status, age in years and sex. A freely available public database, intended as a resource for researchers studying the immune response to SARS-CoV-2, is where the repertoires were released. Study-wide findings and limitations: The quantity of clinical and demographic metadata differed by source and by participant and was supplied without curation.

Compared with germline, V lacks 5 bases and J lacks 2 bases; bases without a gene match: 6. The CDR3 measures 14 amino acids from cysteine to phenylalanine. The only DNA kept is the CDR3, 42 bases in frame from the first base. As encoded in the germline V gene, CDR1 is SGHTA while CDR2 is FQGNSA. Whole blood was collected in K2EDTA tubes by collaborating institutions according to the institutions' own protocols. For TCRbeta analysis, collaborators shipped samples in one of three forms: frozen whole blood, isolated PBMCs, or DNA extracted from either of those sample types. Notes on this clone: It lacks a known antigen. Base quality data are lacking; no much larger clone is found one base away.

The immunoSEQ Assay, a bias-controlled multiplex PCR, was used to amplify TCRbeta CDR3 regions from genomic DNA. Per the authors' processing: The number of nucleated cells in each sample was estimated from the amplification of reference gene primers within the assay. Sequence reads were collapsed and filtered to measure the absolute abundance of every unique TCRbeta CDR3 rearrangement. For each sample, productive Simpson clonality was calculated by taking the square root of Simpson's diversity index across productive rearrangements. Drawn from immuneACCESS, this table holds only the in-frame rearrangements with V and J called that TCRdb kept. Clones are partly lost; checked studies trace under half to an unresolved V gene and leave the rest unexplained. Clone size and the V and J calls come from that table; the DNA yielded D and trimming. This sample comprises 150,000 to 200,000 clones, around 90% of them detected only once. Approximately 1.4% of the sample belongs to the ten largest clones.

The sequence joins TRBV7-2 to TRBJ2-7, and TRBD1 matches 7 of the central bases. Sample: peripheral blood. The clonotype was recovered from a woman between 50 and 59 years old with acute or convalescent COVID-19. The DNA sequence is given as TGTGCCAGCAGCCCAAGACAGGGCCCCTACGAGCAGTACTTC. Translated, this is CASSPRQGPYEQYF.